A single sample is the source of the 4 T cell receptor beta chains below, sequenced in a study of T cells in localized non-small cell lung cancer. Sequencing used immunoSEQ multiplex PCR; TCRdb keeps in-frame clones, though not all of them. The sample records approximately 41,000 clones, 85% to 90% being singletons. This specimen consisted of peripheral blood, obtained before any cancer treatment. The receptor set was obtained from a woman aged 18-49 years with stage III lung adenocarcinoma.

V is TRBV5-6 and J is TRBJ2-1, with 9 nucleotides matching TRBD1. V was pared by 3 bases and J by 9 bases, with 7 bases of the junction left unmatched. The CDR3 is 14 amino acids. Germline V gene lookup returns CDR1 SGHDT and CDR2 YYEEEE. CDR3 sequence reads: CASSWGQGQSEQFF. The CDR3 DNA is TGTGCCAGCAGCTGGGGACAGGGTCAATCTGAGCAGTTCTTC.

The CDR3 DNA sequence: TGCAGTGCCCGCGAGATCGCGCAGTATTTT. Protein sequence: CSAREIAQYF. The chain joins TRBV20-1 to TRBJ2-3; no definite D call. In germline, CDR1 is DFQATT, CDR2 SNEGSKA (reference sequence). Deletions cut 6 bases from V and 10 bases from J, with 11 bases between. The CDR3 sequence is 10 residues long.

This clone is termed medium-sized. The rearrangement joins TRBV6-6 to TRBJ1-2, with D maybe TRBD1 (5 bases). Germline CDR1 is MNHNY and CDR2 is SVGAGI (reference sequence). This CDR3 is 14 amino acids long. Trimming removed 7 bases at V and 8 bases at J, with 20 bases between. The CDR3 region has the DNA TGTGCCAGCACCCGGGGGGGGTCAGTATCGGGCTACACCTTC. This sequence encodes CASTRGGSVSGYTF.

The chain joins TRBV19 to TRBJ2-3, with D uncertain. V dropped 5 bases and J dropped 2 bases, with 8 bases sitting between them. Germline-derived CDR1 and CDR2 are LNHDA and SQIVND (reference sequence). The CDR3 runs 13 residues. CDR3 sequence: CASSVQHTDTQYF. CDR3 nucleotide sequence: TGTGCCAGTAGTGTCCAACACACAGATACGCAGTATTTT.